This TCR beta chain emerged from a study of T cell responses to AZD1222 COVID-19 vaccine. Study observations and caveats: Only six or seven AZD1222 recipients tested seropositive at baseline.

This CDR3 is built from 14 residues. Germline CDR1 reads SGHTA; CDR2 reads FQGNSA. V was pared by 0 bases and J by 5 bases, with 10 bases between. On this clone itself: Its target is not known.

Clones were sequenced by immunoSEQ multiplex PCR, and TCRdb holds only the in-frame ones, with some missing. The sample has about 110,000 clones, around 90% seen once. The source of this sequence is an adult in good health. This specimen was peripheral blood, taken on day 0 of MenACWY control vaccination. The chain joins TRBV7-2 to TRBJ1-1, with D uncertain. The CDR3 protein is CASSLAFGVTEAFF. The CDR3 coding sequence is TGTGCCAGCAGCTTAGCGTTTGGGGTTACTGAAGCTTTCTTT.